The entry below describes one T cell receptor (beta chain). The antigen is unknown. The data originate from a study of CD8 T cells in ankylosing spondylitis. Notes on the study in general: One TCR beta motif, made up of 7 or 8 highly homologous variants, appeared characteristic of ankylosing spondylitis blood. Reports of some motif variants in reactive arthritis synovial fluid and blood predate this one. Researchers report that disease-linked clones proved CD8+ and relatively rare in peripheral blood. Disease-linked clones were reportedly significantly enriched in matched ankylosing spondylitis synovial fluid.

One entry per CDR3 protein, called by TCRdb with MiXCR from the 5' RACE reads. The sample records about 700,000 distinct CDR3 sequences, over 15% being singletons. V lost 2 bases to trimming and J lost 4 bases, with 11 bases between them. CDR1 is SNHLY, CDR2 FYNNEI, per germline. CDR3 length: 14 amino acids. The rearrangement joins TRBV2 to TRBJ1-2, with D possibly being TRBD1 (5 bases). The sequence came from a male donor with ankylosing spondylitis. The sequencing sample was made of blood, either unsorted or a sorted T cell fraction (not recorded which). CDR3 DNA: TGTGCCAGCAGTGAATTACAGGCGGTCTATGGCTACACCTTC. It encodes CASSELQAVYGYTF.